The source of this T cell receptor (beta chain) is a study of CD8 T cells in Susac syndrome. Deletions cut 3 bases from V and 3 bases from J, with 12 bases between. The CDR3 is made up of 13 amino acids. Germline-derived CDR1 and CDR2 are DFQATT and SNEGSKA (reference sequence). cDNA came from around 0.54 to 1 ug RNA primed by random hexamers. TCRdb passed the immunoSEQ multiplex PCR reads through MiXCR, listing each CDR3 protein once. Of roughly 120,000 distinct CDR3 sequences listed, around 94% are singletons. The origin of this receptor is a human donor with multiple sclerosis. The chain couples TRBV20-1 to TRBJ2-7; D is possibly TRBD1 (6 bases). Sequenced material: CD4+ T cells from PBMCs. In DNA, the CDR3 is TGCAGTGCTAGCGACAGGCCCTACTACGAGCAGTACTTC. Its translation is CSASDRPYYEQYF.